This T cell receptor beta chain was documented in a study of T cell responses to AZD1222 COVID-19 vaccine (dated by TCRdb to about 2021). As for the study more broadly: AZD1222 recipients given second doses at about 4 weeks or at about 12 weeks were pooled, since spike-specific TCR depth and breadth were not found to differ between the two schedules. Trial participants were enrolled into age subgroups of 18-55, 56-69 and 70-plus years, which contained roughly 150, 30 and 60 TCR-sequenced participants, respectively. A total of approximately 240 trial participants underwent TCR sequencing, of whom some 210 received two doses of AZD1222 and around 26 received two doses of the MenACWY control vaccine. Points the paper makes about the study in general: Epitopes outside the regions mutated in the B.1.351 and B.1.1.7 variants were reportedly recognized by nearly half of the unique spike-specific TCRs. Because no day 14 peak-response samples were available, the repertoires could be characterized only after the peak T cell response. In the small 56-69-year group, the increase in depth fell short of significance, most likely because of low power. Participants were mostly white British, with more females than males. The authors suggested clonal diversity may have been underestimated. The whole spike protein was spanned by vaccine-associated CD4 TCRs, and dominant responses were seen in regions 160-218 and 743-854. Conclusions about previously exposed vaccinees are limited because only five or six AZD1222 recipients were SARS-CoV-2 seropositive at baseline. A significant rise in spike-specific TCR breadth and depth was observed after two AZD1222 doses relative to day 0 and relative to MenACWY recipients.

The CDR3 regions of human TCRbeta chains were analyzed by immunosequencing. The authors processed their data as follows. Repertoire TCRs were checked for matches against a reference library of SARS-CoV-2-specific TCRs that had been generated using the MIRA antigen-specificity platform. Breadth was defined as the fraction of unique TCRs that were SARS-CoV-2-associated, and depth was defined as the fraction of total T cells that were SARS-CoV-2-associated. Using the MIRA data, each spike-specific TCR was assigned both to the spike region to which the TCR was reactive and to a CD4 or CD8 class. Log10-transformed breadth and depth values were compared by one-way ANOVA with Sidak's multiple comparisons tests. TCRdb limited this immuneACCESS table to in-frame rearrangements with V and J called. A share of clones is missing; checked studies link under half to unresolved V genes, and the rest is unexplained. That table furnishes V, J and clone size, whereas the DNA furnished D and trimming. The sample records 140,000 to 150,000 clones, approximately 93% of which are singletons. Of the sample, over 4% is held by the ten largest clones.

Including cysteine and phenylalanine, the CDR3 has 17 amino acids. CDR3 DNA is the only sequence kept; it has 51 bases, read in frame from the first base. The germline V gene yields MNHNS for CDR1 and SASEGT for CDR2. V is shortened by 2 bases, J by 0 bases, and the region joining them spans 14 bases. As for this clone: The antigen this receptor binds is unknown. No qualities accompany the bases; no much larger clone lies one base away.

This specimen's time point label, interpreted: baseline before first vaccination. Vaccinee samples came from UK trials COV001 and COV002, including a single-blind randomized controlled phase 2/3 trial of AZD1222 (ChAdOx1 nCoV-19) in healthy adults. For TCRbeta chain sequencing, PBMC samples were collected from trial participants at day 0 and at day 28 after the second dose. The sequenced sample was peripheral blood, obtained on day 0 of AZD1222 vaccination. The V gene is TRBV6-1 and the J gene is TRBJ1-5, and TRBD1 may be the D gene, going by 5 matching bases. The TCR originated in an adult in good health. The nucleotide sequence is TGTGCCAGCAGTGAATCCGGACACCCCTATAGCAATCAGCCCCAGCATTTT. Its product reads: CASSESGHPYSNQPQHF.